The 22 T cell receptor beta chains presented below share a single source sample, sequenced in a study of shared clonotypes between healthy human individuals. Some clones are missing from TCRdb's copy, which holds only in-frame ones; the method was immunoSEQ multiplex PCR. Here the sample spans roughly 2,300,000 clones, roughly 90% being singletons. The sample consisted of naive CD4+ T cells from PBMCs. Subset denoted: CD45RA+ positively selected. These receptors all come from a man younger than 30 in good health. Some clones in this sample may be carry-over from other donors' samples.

In nucleotides, the CDR3 is TGTGCCAGCAGTGATTGGACTAATAGCAATCAGCCCCAGCATTTT. Its protein product is CASSDWTNSNQPQHF. The chain carries TRBV27 and TRBJ1-5; D not certain. There are 15 residues in the CDR3. V lost 5 bases, J lost 0 bases, and 11 bases lay in between. Germline loops: CDR1 MNHEY, CDR2 SMNVEV (reference sequence).

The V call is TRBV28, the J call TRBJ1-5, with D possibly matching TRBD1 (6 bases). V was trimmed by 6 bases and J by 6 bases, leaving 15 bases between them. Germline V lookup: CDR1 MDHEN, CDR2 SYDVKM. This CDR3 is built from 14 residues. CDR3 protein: CASRVGGPSQPQHF. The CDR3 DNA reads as TGTGCCAGCAGAGTAGGGGGGCCTTCTCAGCCCCAGCATTTT.

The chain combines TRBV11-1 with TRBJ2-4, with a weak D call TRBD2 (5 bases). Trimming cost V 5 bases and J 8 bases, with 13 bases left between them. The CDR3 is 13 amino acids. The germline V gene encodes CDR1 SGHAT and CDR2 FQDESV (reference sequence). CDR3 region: CASSRDSLDIQYF. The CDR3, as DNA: TGTGCCAGCAGCCGGGATTCTTTGGACATTCAGTACTTC. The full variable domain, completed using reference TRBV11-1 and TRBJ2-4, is EAEVAQSPRYKITEKSQAVAFWCDPISGHATLYWYRQILGQGPELLVQFQDESVVDDSQLPKDRFSAERLKGVDSTLKIQPAELGDSAMYLCASSRDSLDIQYFGAGTRLSVL.

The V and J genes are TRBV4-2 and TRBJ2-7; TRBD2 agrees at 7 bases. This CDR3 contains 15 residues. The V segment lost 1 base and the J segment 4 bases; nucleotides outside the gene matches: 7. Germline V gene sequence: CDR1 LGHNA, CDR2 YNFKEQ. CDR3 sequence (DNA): TGTGCCAGCAGCCAAGGGGCTAGCGGCAGATACGAGCAGTACTTC. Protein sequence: CASSQGASGRYEQYF.

The chain's CDR3 is CASSPTAAGDQPQHF. CDR3 in DNA: TGTGCCAGCTCACCGACAGCGGCGGGGGATCAGCCCCAGCATTTT. The chain carries TRBV18 and TRBJ1-5, with D possibly matching TRBD1 (5 bases). Germline assignment: CDR1 KGHSH and CDR2 LQKENI. The CDR3 is 15 residues long. Trimming cost V 3 bases and J 5 bases, with 14 bases left between them.

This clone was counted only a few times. CDR3 loop: CASSYKVESQHF. The DNA of the CDR3 is TGTGCCAGCAGTTATAAGGTTGAATCCCAGCATTTT. The chain links TRBV6-6 to TRBJ1-5; no clear D. Germline lookup yields CDR1 MNHNY and CDR2 SVGAGI (reference sequence). The CDR3 contains 12 residues. V gave up 3 bases and J gave up 11 bases, with 11 bases separating them.

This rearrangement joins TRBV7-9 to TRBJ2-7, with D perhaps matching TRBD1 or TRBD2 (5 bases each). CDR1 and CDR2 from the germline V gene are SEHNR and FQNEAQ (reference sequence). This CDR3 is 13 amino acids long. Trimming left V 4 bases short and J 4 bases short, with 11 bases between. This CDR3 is CASSSGTKYEQYF. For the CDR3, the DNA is TGTGCCAGCAGCTCTGGGACGAAATACGAGCAGTACTTC.

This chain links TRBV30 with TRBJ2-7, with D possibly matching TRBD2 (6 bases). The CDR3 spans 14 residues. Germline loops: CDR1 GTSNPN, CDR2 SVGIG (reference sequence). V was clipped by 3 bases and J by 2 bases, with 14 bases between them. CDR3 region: CAWRGGMNTYEQYF. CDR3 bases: TGTGCCTGGAGGGGCGGGATGAATACCTACGAGCAGTACTTC. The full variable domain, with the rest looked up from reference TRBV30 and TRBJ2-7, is SQTIHQWPATLVQPVGSPLSLECTVEGTSNPNLYWYRQAAGRGLQLLFYSVGIGQISSEVPQNLSASRPQDRQFILSSKKLLLSDSGFYLCAWRGGMNTYEQYFGPGTRLTVT.

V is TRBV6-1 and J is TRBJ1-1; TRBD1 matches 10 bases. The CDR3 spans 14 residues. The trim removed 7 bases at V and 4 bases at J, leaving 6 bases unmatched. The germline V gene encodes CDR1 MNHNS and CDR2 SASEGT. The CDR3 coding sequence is TGTGCCAGCACCAGACGGACAGGGGGCACTGAAGCTTTCTTT. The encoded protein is CASTRRTGGTEAFF.

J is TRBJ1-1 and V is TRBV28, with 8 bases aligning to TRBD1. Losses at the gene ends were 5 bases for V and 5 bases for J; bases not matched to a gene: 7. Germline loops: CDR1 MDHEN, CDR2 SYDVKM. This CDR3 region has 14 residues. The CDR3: CASSHRTGLTEAFF. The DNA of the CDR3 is TGTGCCAGCAGTCACCGGACAGGGCTGACTGAAGCTTTCTTT.

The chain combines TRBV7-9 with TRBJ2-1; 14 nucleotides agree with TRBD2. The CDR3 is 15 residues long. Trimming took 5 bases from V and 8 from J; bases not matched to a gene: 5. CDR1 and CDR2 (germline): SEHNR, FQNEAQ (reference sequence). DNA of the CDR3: TGTGCCAGCAGCGGTGGACTAGCGGGAGGCTATGAGCAGTTCTTC. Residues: CASSGGLAGGYEQFF.

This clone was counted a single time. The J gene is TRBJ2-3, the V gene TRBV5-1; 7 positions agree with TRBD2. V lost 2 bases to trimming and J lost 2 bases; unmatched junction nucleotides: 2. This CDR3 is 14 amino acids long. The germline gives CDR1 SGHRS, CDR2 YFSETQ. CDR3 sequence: CASSFGTNTDTQYF. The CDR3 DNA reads TGCGCCAGCAGCTTCGGGACTAACACAGATACGCAGTATTTT.

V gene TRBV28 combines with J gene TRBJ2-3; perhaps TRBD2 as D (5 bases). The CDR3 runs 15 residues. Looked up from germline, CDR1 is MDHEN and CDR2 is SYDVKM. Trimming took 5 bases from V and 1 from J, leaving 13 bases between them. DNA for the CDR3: TGTGCCAGCAGTCGGACTGGGTCGGGCACAGATACGCAGTATTTT. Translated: CASSRTGSGTDTQYF. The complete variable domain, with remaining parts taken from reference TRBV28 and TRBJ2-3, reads DVKVTQSSRYLVKRTGEKVFLECVQDMDHENMFWYRQDPGLGLRLIYFSYDVKMKEKGDIPEGYSVSREKKERFSLILESASTNQTSMYLCASSRTGSGTDTQYFGPGTRLTVL.

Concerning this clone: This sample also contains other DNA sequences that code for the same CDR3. Here the CDR3 reads CSVSRGNYGYTF. The CDR3 nucleotides read TGCAGCGTTTCTCGGGGGAACTATGGCTACACCTTC. This chain uses TRBV29-1 with TRBJ1-2; D is perhaps TRBD1 (5 bases). This CDR3 spans 12 amino acids. CDR1 and CDR2 (germline): SQVTM, ANQGSEA. V was shortened by 5 bases and J by 2 bases, with 9 bases between the two germline ends.

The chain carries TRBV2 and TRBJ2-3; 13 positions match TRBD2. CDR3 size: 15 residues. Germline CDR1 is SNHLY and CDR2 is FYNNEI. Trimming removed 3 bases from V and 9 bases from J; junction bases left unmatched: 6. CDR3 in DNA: TGTGCCAGCAGTGAGGGTGGGACTAGCGGGAAGACGCAGTATTTT. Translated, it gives CASSEGGTSGKTQYF.

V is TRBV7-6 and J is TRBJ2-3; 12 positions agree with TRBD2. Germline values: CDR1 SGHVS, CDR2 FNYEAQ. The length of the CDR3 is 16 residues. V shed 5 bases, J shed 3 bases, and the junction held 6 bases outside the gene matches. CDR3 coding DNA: TGTGCCAGCAGCCCCGCCGGGACTAGCGGGACAGATACGCAGTATTTT. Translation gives CASSPAGTSGTDTQYF.

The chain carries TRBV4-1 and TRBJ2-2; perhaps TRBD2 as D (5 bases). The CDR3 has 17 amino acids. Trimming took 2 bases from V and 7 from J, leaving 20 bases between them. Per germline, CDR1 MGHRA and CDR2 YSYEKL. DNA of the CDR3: TGCGCCAGCAGCCAACGATATAGGACGGGGTTGGACGGGGAGCTGTTTTTT. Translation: CASSQRYRTGLDGELFF.

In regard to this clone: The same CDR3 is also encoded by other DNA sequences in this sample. CDR3 sequence: CASSPGLAGQETQYF. The CDR3 region has the DNA TGTGCCAGTAGTCCCGGACTAGCGGGACAAGAGACCCAGTACTTC. The rearrangement uses TRBV19 and TRBJ2-5, with 12 bases that match TRBD2. Per the germline V gene, CDR1 is LNHDA and CDR2 is SQIVND (reference sequence). This CDR3 spans 15 amino acids. With 5 bases clipped from V and 2 bases from J, the junction kept 3 bases outside the gene matches.

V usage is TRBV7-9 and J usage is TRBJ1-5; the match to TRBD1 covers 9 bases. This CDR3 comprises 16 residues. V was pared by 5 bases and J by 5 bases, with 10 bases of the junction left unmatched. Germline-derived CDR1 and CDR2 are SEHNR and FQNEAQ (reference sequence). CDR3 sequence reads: CASSPGTGTKDQPQHF. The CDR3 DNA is TGTGCCAGCAGCCCCGGGACAGGGACTAAAGATCAGCCCCAGCATTTT.

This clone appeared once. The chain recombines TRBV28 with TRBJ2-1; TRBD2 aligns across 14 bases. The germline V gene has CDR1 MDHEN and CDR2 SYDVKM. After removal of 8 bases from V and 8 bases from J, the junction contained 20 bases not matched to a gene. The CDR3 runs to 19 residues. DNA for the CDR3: TGTGCCAGCGTTCACCTTGTTGGCTTGACTAGCGGGAGGGCTCATGAGCAGTTCTTC. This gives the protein CASVHLVGLTSGRAHEQFF.

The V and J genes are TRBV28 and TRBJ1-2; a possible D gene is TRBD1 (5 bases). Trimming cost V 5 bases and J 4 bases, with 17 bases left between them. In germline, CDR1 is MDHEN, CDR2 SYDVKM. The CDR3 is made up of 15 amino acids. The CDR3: CASSPTRVLGYGYTF. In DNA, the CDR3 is TGTGCCAGCAGTCCAACCAGGGTCTTAGGCTATGGCTACACCTTC.

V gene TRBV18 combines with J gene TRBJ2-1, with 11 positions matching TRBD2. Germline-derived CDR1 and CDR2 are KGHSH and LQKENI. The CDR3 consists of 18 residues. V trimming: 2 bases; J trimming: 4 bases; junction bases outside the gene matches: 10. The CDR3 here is CASSPTPGLAVTYNEQFF. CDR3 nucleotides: TGTGCCAGCTCACCAACACCGGGACTAGCGGTAACTTACAATGAGCAGTTCTTC.